The 20 T cell receptor beta chains in this list originate from one sample, sequenced in a study of CXCR3-negative and CXCR3-positive naive CD8 T cells. TRB cDNA was prepared as libraries by UMI-labeled 5' RACE. TCRdb reprocessed the 5' RACE reads, keeping one entry per CDR3 protein, no DNA. The sample data list approximately 83,000 distinct CDR3 sequences. The sample taken for sequencing was naive CXCR3- CD8+ T cells from blood. Subset indicated: CD45RO-CCR7+CD27+CD95- naive CD8+ T cells lacking CXCR3 (TNR3-). These receptors all stem from a human donor in good health. Some clones in this sample may be carry-over from other donors' samples.

This sequence joins TRBV28 and TRBJ2-4. The CDR3 loop spans 15 amino acids. Germline V gene lookup returns CDR1 MDHEN and CDR2 SYDVKM. The CDR3 sequence: CASSPRLHGENIQYF.

V and J are TRBV7-3 and TRBJ2-2; TCRdb reports TRBD1, a call that lacks DNA to check it against. The CDR3 is made up of 17 amino acids. In germline, CDR1 is SGHTA, CDR2 FQGTGA. CDR3 amino acids: CASSLGTGTGRTGELFF.

The V and J genes are TRBV7-9 and TRBJ2-1. The CDR3 extends over 16 amino acids. Germline assignment: CDR1 SEHNR and CDR2 FQNEAQ (reference sequence). This CDR3 is CASSLIRTVSYNEQFF.

V and J are TRBV7-3 and TRBJ2-2; the TCRdb call, TRBD1, lacks DNA for checking. The CDR3 is 16 amino acids. Germline V gene lookup returns CDR1 SGHTA and CDR2 FQGTGA. Here the CDR3 reads CASSFGQGEDTGELFF.

This chain links TRBV6-5 with TRBJ1-1. The length of the CDR3 is 13 residues. From germline, CDR1 is MNHEY and CDR2 SVGAGI. The CDR3 loop reads CASSTLPNTEAFF.

The chain carries TRBV29-1 and TRBJ2-5; no DNA is available, so the TRBD1 call from TCRdb remains unchecked. The CDR3 consists of 13 residues. The germline V gene has CDR1 SQVTM and CDR2 ANQGSEA. This CDR3 is CSVDQQDLATQYF.

V gene TRBV6-5 combines with J gene TRBJ1-5; TCRdb proposes TRBD1, but this gene call is untestable without DNA. The germline V gene has CDR1 MNHEY and CDR2 SVGAGI. The CDR3 sequence is 14 residues long. This chain's CDR3 is CASSYSKGSQPQHF.

The V call is TRBV7-8, the J call TRBJ2-3. CDR1 and CDR2 (germline): SGHVS, FQNEAQ. The CDR3 runs to 11 residues. The CDR3 sequence is CASSNTDTQYF. Full variable domain (outside the CDR3, taken from reference TRBV7-8 and TRBJ2-3): GAGVSQSPRYKVAKRGQDVALRCDPISGHVSLFWYQQALGQGPEFLTYFQNEAQLDKSGLPSDRFFAERPEGSVSTLKIQRTQQEDSAVYLCASSNTDTQYFGPGTRLTVL.

CDR3 amino acids: CATSRLADGELFF. This chain connects TRBV15 to TRBJ2-2; TCRdb picks TRBD2, but there is no DNA to check that call. The germline V gene has CDR1 LNHNV and CDR2 YYDKDF (reference sequence). The CDR3 runs 13 residues.

The CDR3 sequence: CASPRQDSSYEQYF. The chain joins TRBV23-1 to TRBJ2-7; checking the TCRdb D call of TRBD1 is not possible without DNA. TRBV23-1 is flagged as an ORF with uncertain function. The CDR3 is made up of 14 amino acids.

The chain carries TRBV28 and TRBJ2-7; without DNA, the TCRdb call of TRBD2 cannot be checked. CDR3 length equals 14 residues. The germline V gene encodes CDR1 MDHEN and CDR2 SYDVKM. CDR3: CASSLSGGAYEQYF. Full variable domain (remainder filled in from reference TRBV28 and TRBJ2-7): DVKVTQSSRYLVKRTGEKVFLECVQDMDHENMFWYRQDPGLGLRLIYFSYDVKMKEKGDIPEGYSVSREKKERFSLILESASTNQTSMYLCASSLSGGAYEQYFGPGTRLTVT.

The V call is TRBV15, the J call TRBJ2-3. This CDR3 is built from 13 residues. CDR1 and CDR2 from the germline V gene are LNHNV and YYDKDF (reference sequence). The CDR3 here is CATSRRYTDTQYF.

This chain uses TRBV12-3 or TRBV12-4 with TRBJ2-5. The CDR3 consists of 12 residues. Here the CDR3 reads CASRTAQETQYF.

The V and J genes are TRBV5-1 and TRBJ2-1; TCRdb's D gene call, TRBD2, goes unchecked for lack of DNA. Germline V gene lookup returns CDR1 SGHRS and CDR2 YFSETQ. This CDR3 has 16 amino acids. CDR3 sequence reads: CASSLAAGGPGNEQFF.

The chain joins TRBV5-1 to TRBJ2-3; no DNA is available, so the TRBD2 call from TCRdb remains unchecked. The CDR3 consists of 16 residues. Germline V gene sequence: CDR1 SGHRS, CDR2 YFSETQ. The CDR3 spells CASSLEGQGPRDTQYF.

V and J are TRBV13 and TRBJ1-1; TCRdb reports TRBD1, a call that lacks DNA to check it against. Germline CDR1 reads PRHDT; CDR2 reads FYEKMQ (reference sequence). CDR3 length: 12 residues. The CDR3 loop is CASSSGDTEAFF.

The V call is TRBV20-1, the J call TRBJ1-2; the TCRdb D gene call, TRBD1, has no DNA to confirm it. CDR1 is DFQATT and CDR2 is SNEGSKA in the germline V gene (reference sequence). The CDR3 extends over 14 amino acids. CDR3 loop: CSAPMTGAGYGYTF.

The chain combines TRBV7-9 with TRBJ2-7; TCRdb gives TRBD1 as the D gene, but with no DNA this cannot be confirmed. Germline V lookup: CDR1 SEHNR, CDR2 FQNEAQ (reference sequence). CDR3 length: 15 amino acids. CDR3 residues: CASSFPFGTAGEQYF.

V gene TRBV15 combines with J gene TRBJ2-2; the D call from TCRdb, TRBD1, cannot be confirmed without DNA. The germline V gene encodes CDR1 LNHNV and CDR2 YYDKDF (reference sequence). The CDR3 totals 18 residues. This CDR3 is CATRRTSGTGGFTGELFF.

This chain joins TRBV29-1 and TRBJ2-1; as DNA is missing, the TRBD1 call by TCRdb cannot be tested. This CDR3 contains 12 residues. Germline V gives CDR1 SQVTM, CDR2 ANQGSEA. The CDR3 protein is CSVDRGLFEQFF.